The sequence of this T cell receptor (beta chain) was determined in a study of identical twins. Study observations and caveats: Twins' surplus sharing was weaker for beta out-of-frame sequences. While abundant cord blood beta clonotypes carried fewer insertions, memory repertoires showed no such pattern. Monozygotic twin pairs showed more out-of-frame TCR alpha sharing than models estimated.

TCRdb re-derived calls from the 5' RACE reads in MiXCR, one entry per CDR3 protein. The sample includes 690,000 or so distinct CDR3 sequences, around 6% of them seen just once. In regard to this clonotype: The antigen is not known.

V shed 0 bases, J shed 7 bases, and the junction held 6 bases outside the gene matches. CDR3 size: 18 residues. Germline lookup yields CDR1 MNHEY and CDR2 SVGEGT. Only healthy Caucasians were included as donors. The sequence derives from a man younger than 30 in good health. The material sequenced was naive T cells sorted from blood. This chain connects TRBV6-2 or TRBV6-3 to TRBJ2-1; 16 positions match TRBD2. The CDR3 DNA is TGTGCCAGCAGTTACTCGGGGACTAGCGGGAGGGTGTGGAATGAGCAGTTCTTC. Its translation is CASSYSGTSGRVWNEQFF.